A selection of T cell receptor beta chains follows, all from one sample in a study of cytomegalovirus exposure and HLA in healthy donors. The repertoire was sequenced with immunoSEQ multiplex PCR; TCRdb's copy has only in-frame clones and lacks some. The sample contains about 150,000 clones, around nine tenths of which appear only once. Input material: PBMCs. The receptors stem from a man younger than 35 in good health and CMV-seropositive. CDR3s include the opening cysteine and the closing phenylalanine or tryptophan. D genes are given only for firm matches. The size field is filled for only some rows; it gives once, few, many or a size class.

size: -; D: -; J: TRBJ2-7; V: TRBV7-9; DNA: TGTGCCAGCAGCTCGCCTATCAACGAGCAGTACTTC; CDR3: CASSSPINEQYF
size: -; D: TRBD2; J: TRBJ2-7; V: TRBV5-1; DNA: TGCGCCAGCAGCTTGTGGGGTAGCGGGGAGTACGAGCAGTACTTC; CDR3: CASSLWGSGEYEQYF
size: -; D: -; J: TRBJ2-7; V: TRBV9; DNA: TGTGCCAGCAGCGTAGTGGAGAGGTCCTACGAGCAGTACTTC; CDR3: CASSVVERSYEQYF
size: -; D: TRBD2; J: TRBJ2-3; V: TRBV30; DNA: TGTGCCTGGACCCCTGGGGGACTAGCGGTAGGAGATACGCAGTATTTT; CDR3: CAWTPGGLAVGDTQYF
size: -; D: -; J: TRBJ2-7; V: TRBV5-6; DNA: TGTGCCAGCAGCTTGAGGGTTATGGCGGGTAGCTCCTACGAGCAGTACTTC; CDR3: CASSLRVMAGSSYEQYF
size: -; D: -; J: TRBJ1-1; V: TRBV6-1; DNA: TGTGCCAGCAGTGAGTTGGGGGCGCGTACTGAAGCTTTCTTT; CDR3: CASSELGARTEAFF
size: -; D: TRBD1; J: TRBJ2-3; V: TRBV5-4; DNA: TGTGCCAGCAGCTCCCCCGGCACAGGGGCGATAGATACGCAGTATTTT; CDR3: CASSSPGTGAIDTQYF
size: -; D: -; J: TRBJ1-2; V: TRBV2; DNA: TGTGCCAGCAGGCAGGGACAAGCTAACTATGGCTACACCTTC; CDR3: CASRQGQANYGYTF
size: -; D: TRBD2; J: TRBJ2-7; V: TRBV2; DNA: TGTGCCAGCAGTTGGACTAGCGGGGCCTTCTACGAGCAGTACTTC; CDR3: CASSWTSGAFYEQYF
size: once; D: -; J: TRBJ1-2; V: TRBV5-6; DNA: TGTGCCAGCAGCTTAGAGGGAGCGGGACCTAACTATGGCTACACCTTC; CDR3: CASSLEGAGPNYGYTF
size: few; D: -; J: TRBJ2-5; V: TRBV18; DNA: TGTGCCAGCTCACCACCGGCTAGTCTACGAGAGACCCAGTACTTC; CDR3: CASSPPASLRETQYF
size: -; D: -; J: TRBJ1-2; V: TRBV11-2; DNA: TGTGCCAGCAGCTTAGATCGCGGGTTGGGCTACACCTTC; CDR3: CASSLDRGLGYTF
size: -; D: -; J: TRBJ2-7; V: TRBV6-1; DNA: TGTGCCAGCATATTAACTAGCGGCCAGGGGGGAGAGCAGTACTTC; CDR3: CASILTSGQGGEQYF
size: -; D: -; J: TRBJ1-3; V: TRBV27; DNA: TGTGCCAGTGGGAGCGGCGGCTCTGGAAACACCATATATTTT; CDR3: CASGSGGSGNTIYF
size: -; D: -; J: TRBJ1-4; V: TRBV9; DNA: TGTGCCAGCAGGCCCGGAGGGGGGGATAATGAAAAACTGTTTTTT; CDR3: CASRPGGGDNEKLFF
size: -; D: TRBD1; J: TRBJ2-7; V: TRBV7-3; DNA: TGTGCCAGCAGCTTTACGGACAGGGCAACCTCCGGCGAGCAGTACTTC; CDR3: CASSFTDRATSGEQYF
size: -; D: TRBD1; J: TRBJ1-5; V: TRBV5-6; DNA: TGTGCCAGCAGCCCGGGACAGTCCAATCAGCCCCAGCATTTT; CDR3: CASSPGQSNQPQHF
size: -; D: TRBD1; J: TRBJ2-7; V: TRBV4-1; DNA: TGCGCCAGCAGCCAAGCCGGGACAGGGGGCTCGGGAGAGCAGTACTTC; CDR3: CASSQAGTGGSGEQYF
size: -; D: -; J: TRBJ2-2; V: TRBV9; DNA: TGTGCCAGCAGCGTACCCCGGACTAAGAAGGACACCGGGGAGCTGTTTTTT; CDR3: CASSVPRTKKDTGELFF
size: -; D: -; J: TRBJ2-6; V: TRBV6-5; DNA: TGTGCCAGCAGTTTGCCCCGAGGCTCTGGGGCCAACGTCCTGACTTTC; CDR3: CASSLPRGSGANVLTF
size: -; D: TRBD2; J: TRBJ2-7; V: TRBV4-1; DNA: TGCGCCAGCAGCCAAGATCCCGGGACTAGCGGCTTTGTGCAGTACTTC; CDR3: CASSQDPGTSGFVQYF
size: once; D: TRBD1; J: TRBJ1-5; V: TRBV30; DNA: TGTGCCTGGGGGACAGGGGTTGGTCAGCCCCAGCATTTT; CDR3: CAWGTGVGQPQHF
size: -; D: TRBD1; J: TRBJ1-2; V: TRBV19; DNA: TGTGCCAGTAGTATTGGGGACAGGCCGGGGTATGGCTACACCTTC; CDR3: CASSIGDRPGYGYTF
size: -; D: -; J: TRBJ2-5; V: TRBV7-6; DNA: TGTGCCAGCAGCTTATCCAGTCGGGGGATTAGTGAGACCCAGTACTTC; CDR3: CASSLSSRGISETQYF
size: -; D: TRBD1; J: TRBJ1-4; V: TRBV18; DNA: TGTGCCAGCTCAATCGACAGGGGTAATGAAAAACTGTTTTTT; CDR3: CASSIDRGNEKLFF
size: -; D: -; J: TRBJ2-7; V: TRBV7-2; DNA: TGTGCCAGCAGCTTTGGGCATACCTACGAGCAGTACTTC; CDR3: CASSFGHTYEQYF
size: -; D: TRBD2; J: TRBJ2-1; V: TRBV4-2; DNA: TGTGCCAGCAGCCCTTTAGCGGGATCCTTCTACAATGAGCAGTTCTTC; CDR3: CASSPLAGSFYNEQFF
size: -; D: TRBD1; J: TRBJ2-7; V: TRBV5-1; DNA: TGCGCCAGCAGCCACACCGGGACAGGGTTATCCTACGAGCAGTACTTC; CDR3: CASSHTGTGLSYEQYF
size: -; D: -; J: TRBJ1-4; V: TRBV6-5; DNA: TGTGCCAGCAGAAGCAAACAGGCATCTAATGAAAAACTGTTTTTT; CDR3: CASRSKQASNEKLFF
size: -; D: TRBD2; J: TRBJ2-7; V: TRBV4-3; DNA: TGCGCCAGCAGCCCCGGGACGGGGGGCTCCTACGAGCAGTACTTC; CDR3: CASSPGTGGSYEQYF
size: -; D: -; J: TRBJ2-7; V: TRBV7-2; DNA: TGTGCCAGCGGTGGGGGCCCTAACTCCTACGAGCAGTACTTC; CDR3: CASGGGPNSYEQYF
size: -; D: -; J: TRBJ1-1; V: TRBV11-1; DNA: TGTGCCAGCAGCTGGGGGCAGAACACTGAAGCTTTCTTT; CDR3: CASSWGQNTEAFF
size: few; D: TRBD1; J: TRBJ1-2; V: TRBV7-2; DNA: TGTGCCAGCAGCTTCGGGACAGGGGGCTATGGCTACACCTTC; CDR3: CASSFGTGGYGYTF
size: -; D: -; J: TRBJ1-3; V: TRBV6-5; DNA: TGTGCCAGCAGCTGGGGCAGGTCCGGAAACACCATATATTTT; CDR3: CASSWGRSGNTIYF
size: -; D: TRBD2; J: TRBJ2-1; V: TRBV7-2; DNA: TGTGCCAGCAGCTCCCCGGAGCGGGAGGGGTTTGAGCAGTTCTTC; CDR3: CASSSPEREGFEQFF
size: -; D: TRBD2; J: TRBJ2-1; V: TRBV7-3; DNA: TGTGCCAGCAGCTCCCCCGAGCGGGGGATTTACAATGAGCAGTTCTTC; CDR3: CASSSPERGIYNEQFF
size: -; D: TRBD1; J: TRBJ2-2; V: TRBV7-9; DNA: TGTGCCAGCAGCTTGACAGGGGCGAACACCGGGGAGCTGTTTTTT; CDR3: CASSLTGANTGELFF
size: -; D: -; J: TRBJ1-2; V: TRBV7-9; DNA: TGTGCCAGCAGCTTATCCCGCAGGGGAAGTGGCTACACCTTC; CDR3: CASSLSRRGSGYTF
size: once; D: -; J: TRBJ2-1; V: TRBV19; DNA: TGTGCCAGTAGCCCTTCGGTTAGCTCCTACAATGAGCAGTTCTTC; CDR3: CASSPSVSSYNEQFF
size: once; D: -; J: TRBJ2-1; V: TRBV14; DNA: TGTGCCAGCAGCCAAACAGGGAGCTACAATGAGCAGTTCTTC; CDR3: CASSQTGSYNEQFF
size: -; D: TRBD1; J: TRBJ1-2; V: TRBV7-9; DNA: TGTGCCAGCAGCCAACCGCGCGAGGGGGCAAACTATGGCTACACCTTC; CDR3: CASSQPREGANYGYTF
size: -; D: -; J: TRBJ1-1; V: TRBV29-1; DNA: TGCAGCGCTACCGGGACAACACAAGGAGCTTTCTTT; CDR3: CSATGTTQGAFF
size: -; D: TRBD2; J: TRBJ2-3; V: TRBV7-9; DNA: TGTGCCAGCAGCTTCGGACTAGCGGGGAGCACAGATACGCAGTATTTT; CDR3: CASSFGLAGSTDTQYF
size: -; D: -; J: TRBJ1-2; V: TRBV7-8; DNA: TGTGCCAGCAGCTCCGGGGACTATGGCTACACCTTC; CDR3: CASSSGDYGYTF
size: -; D: -; J: TRBJ2-7; V: TRBV5-1; DNA: TGCGCCAGCAGCTTAAAGGGCGGGGAGCAGTACTTC; CDR3: CASSLKGGEQYF
size: -; D: -; J: TRBJ2-7; V: TRBV7-8; DNA: TGTGCCAGCAGCTTTGCGGGAAAACCCTACGAGCAGTACTTC; CDR3: CASSFAGKPYEQYF
size: -; D: TRBD1; J: TRBJ1-1; V: TRBV19; DNA: TGTGCCAGTAGTCTCCCGGACAGGGAGGGTTACACTGAAGCTTTCTTT; CDR3: CASSLPDREGYTEAFF
size: -; D: TRBD2; J: TRBJ2-3; V: TRBV5-4; DNA: TGTGCCAGCAGCCGGGTTGGCGGGAGTGTTGTAGATACGCAGTATTTT; CDR3: CASSRVGGSVVDTQYF
size: -; D: TRBD1; J: TRBJ2-7; V: TRBV23-1; DNA: TGCGCCAGCAGTCAATCGACAGGGGTGGGGCAGTACTTC; CDR3: CASSQSTGVGQYF
size: -; D: -; J: TRBJ2-7; V: TRBV7-2; DNA: TGTGCCAGCAGCCGAGGGGGCTACGAGCAGTACTTC; CDR3: CASSRGGYEQYF
size: -; D: TRBD2; J: TRBJ2-3; V: TRBV7-9; DNA: TGTGCCAGCAGAGCGACTAGCGGGAAGTCAGATACGCAGTATTTT; CDR3: CASRATSGKSDTQYF
size: -; D: TRBD2; J: TRBJ2-7; V: TRBV2; DNA: TGTGCCAGCACGAGGGCGTTAGCGGGGGGTTACGACTACGAGCAGTACTTC; CDR3: CASTRALAGGYDYEQYF
size: -; D: TRBD1; J: TRBJ2-1; V: TRBV5-1; DNA: TGCGCCAGCAGCGCCCTGGGACAGATTAATGAGCAGTTCTTC; CDR3: CASSALGQINEQFF